The text below deals with one T cell receptor (beta chain). Its target is not known. The data stem from a study of T cell responses to AZD1222 COVID-19 vaccine. Study-level points and caveats: Clonal diversity may have been underestimated, and the donors were mostly white British, with more females than males.

V was clipped by 6 bases and J by 11 bases, with 11 bases between them. CDR3 length: 11 residues. Germline V lookup: CDR1 MDHEN, CDR2 SYDVKM. Produced via immunoSEQ multiplex PCR; TCRdb's table is partial and in-frame only. The sample includes about 140,000 clones, roughly 92% seen only once; the top ten take about 5.5%. The chain carries TRBV28 and TRBJ1-3; D not resolved. This specimen consisted of peripheral blood, obtained on day 0 of AZD1222 vaccination. The receptor was isolated from an adult in good health. This chain's CDR3 is CASRDRWSIYF. In DNA form, the CDR3 reads TGTGCCAGCAGAGATAGGTGGTCCATATATTTT.